The rows below give T cell receptor beta chains drawn from one sample of a study of patients and donors after allogeneic stem cell transplantation. One entry per CDR3 protein results from TCRdb running MiXCR on the RT-PCR reads. This table has roughly 960,000 distinct CDR3 sequences, around 17% appearing once. Sequenced input: blood, either unsorted or a sorted T cell fraction (not recorded which). These receptors all stem from a human donor who was either an allogeneic HSCT recipient or a stem cell or donor lymphocyte infusion donor (not recorded which). It is not recorded whose cells these are; they may come from a transplant donor. The CDR3 runs from the conserved cysteine through the conserved F or W. The D gene is left open where the match is weak. The size of a clone is reported for some rows only, either as once, few or many, or as a class for expanded clones.

NA	TRBV14	few	TRBJ2-1	CASSQGDPIGNEQFF	TGTGCCAGCAGCCAAGGAGACCCCATAGGGAATGAGCAGTTCTTC
TRBD1	TRBV5-4	few	TRBJ1-6	CASSSTGTGESLHF	TGTGCCAGCAGCTCGACCGGGACAGGGGAAAGCCTCCACTTT
NA	TRBV5-1	NA	TRBJ2-5	CASSPWGYTFEETQYF	TGCGCCAGCAGCCCCTGGGGCTACACGTTCGAAGAGACCCAGTACTTC
TRBD1	TRBV28	NA	TRBJ1-5	CASSLLTGDQPQHF	TGTGCCAGCAGTTTACTTACAGGGGATCAGCCCCAGCATTTT
NA	TRBV2	NA	TRBJ2-1	CASTMGSSYNEQFF	TGTGCCAGCACAATGGGGAGTTCCTACAATGAGCAGTTCTTC
NA	TRBV12-3/TRBV12-4	few	TRBJ1-3	CASRGSGAVGGNTIYF	TGTGCCAGCAGAGGCTCAGGGGCAGTAGGTGGAAACACCATATATTTT
NA	TRBV19	NA	TRBJ1-5	CASSQRTSGNQPQHF	TGTGCCAGTAGTCAGCGGACGTCGGGCAATCAGCCCCAGCATTTT
TRBD1	TRBV20-1	NA	TRBJ1-1	CSAPPWDRGEGNTEAFF	TGCAGTGCGCCTCCTTGGGACAGGGGAGAAGGGAACACTGAAGCTTTCTTT
TRBD2	TRBV28	few	TRBJ2-1	CASSERGVQFF	TGTGCCAGCAGTGAGCGGGGGGTGCAGTTCTTC
TRBD2	TRBV6-1	few	TRBJ2-7	CASSHLAGASRNEQYF	TGTGCCAGCAGCCACCTAGCGGGAGCTAGTCGGAACGAGCAGTACTTC
TRBD2	TRBV29-1	many	TRBJ2-3	CSVEDSFLAGGTDTQYF	TGCAGCGTTGAAGATTCCTTCCTAGCGGGGGGCACAGATACGCAGTATTTT
NA	TRBV5-6	NA	TRBJ2-5	CASSFRRKETQYF	TGTGCCAGCAGCTTCCGGCGAAAAGAGACCCAGTACTTC
NA	TRBV4-1	NA	TRBJ2-7	CASSQVVVSRPAEQYF	TGCGCCAGCAGCCAAGTTGTGGTCTCCAGGCCGGCCGAGCAGTACTTC
NA	TRBV6-2/TRBV6-3	few	TRBJ1-1	CASRLLGVSEAFF	TGTGCCAGCAGGCTCCTGGGCGTCTCCGAAGCTTTCTTT
NA	TRBV25-1	NA	TRBJ1-2	CASSEYQQGAYGYTF	TGTGCCAGCAGTGAATATCAGCAGGGTGCCTATGGCTACACCTTC
NA	TRBV29-1	few	TRBJ2-7	CSVREESYEQYF	TGCAGCGTGCGTGAGGAATCCTACGAGCAGTACTTC
TRBD2	TRBV2	NA	TRBJ2-2	CASSETLAGDTGELFF	TGTGCCAGCAGTGAAACCCTAGCGGGGGACACCGGGGAGCTGTTTTTT
NA	TRBV4-2	few	TRBJ1-5	CASSQATGLNQPQHF	TGTGCCAGCAGCCAAGCGACAGGACTCAATCAGCCCCAGCATTTT
TRBD1	TRBV10-3	NA	TRBJ1-1	CAISPGQGVSEAFF	TGTGCCATCAGCCCGGGACAGGGGGTTTCTGAAGCTTTCTTT
TRBD2	TRBV5-1	few	TRBJ2-6	CASTAGVGANVLTF	TGCGCCAGCACGGCGGGAGTTGGGGCCAACGTCCTGACTTTC
TRBD1	TRBV5-1	few	TRBJ1-6	CASSPGNPGQLHF	TGCGCCAGCAGCCCCGGTAACCCGGGACAGCTCCACTTT
NA	TRBV4-2	NA	TRBJ1-2	CASSQSAAANYGYTF	TGTGCCAGCAGCCAGTCGGCGGCTGCTAACTATGGCTACACCTTC
TRBD1	TRBV20-1	few	TRBJ2-6	CSARGRDRSSGANVLTF	TGCAGTGCTAGAGGGCGGGACAGGAGCTCTGGGGCCAACGTCCTGACTTTC
TRBD2	TRBV30	NA	TRBJ2-5	CAYQGAGVTQETQYF	TGTGCCTATCAAGGGGCGGGAGTGACCCAAGAGACCCAGTACTTC
NA	TRBV12-3/TRBV12-4	few	TRBJ1-1	CASSLGQILGGRAEAFF	TGTGCCAGCAGCCTCGGACAGATCCTTGGGGGGAGGGCTGAAGCTTTCTTT
NA	TRBV9	NA	TRBJ1-6	CASSPDGDNSPLHF	TGTGCCAGCAGCCCGGACGGGGATAATTCACCCCTCCACTTT
TRBD2	TRBV7-9	NA	TRBJ2-3	CASLGVAGGADTQYF	TGTGCCAGCCTCGGAGTAGCGGGGGGAGCAGATACGCAGTATTTT
NA	TRBV13	few	TRBJ1-2	CASSSLKTPSYTF	TGTGCCAGCAGCTCCCTTAAGACTCCTAGCTACACCTTC
NA	TRBV20-1	NA	TRBJ1-1	CSARVWAITEAFF	TGCAGTGCTAGAGTATGGGCGATCACTGAAGCTTTCTTT
TRBD1	TRBV9	NA	TRBJ1-2	CASSVTSTGQAYYGYTF	TGTGCCAGCAGCGTAACTTCCACGGGACAGGCCTACTATGGCTACACCTTC
TRBD2	TRBV12-3/TRBV12-4	many	TRBJ2-1	CASSSGTSLNEQFF	TGTGCCAGCAGCTCAGGGACTAGCTTGAATGAGCAGTTCTTC
NA	TRBV10-2	NA	TRBJ2-7	CASSGAGGSAHEQYF	TGCGCCAGCAGTGGGGCCGGTGGTAGCGCCCACGAGCAGTACTTC
TRBD1	TRBV6-1	NA	TRBJ2-7	CASSGDRGRLSSEQYF	TGTGCCAGCAGTGGGGACAGGGGGCGGTTGTCCAGCGAGCAGTACTTC
NA	TRBV20-1	few	TRBJ2-3	CSAMKWRTGTRTDTQYF	TGCAGTGCTATGAAGTGGAGAACAGGGACACGCACAGATACGCAGTATTTT
TRBD2	TRBV7-9	few	TRBJ2-3	CASSLGTSASDTQYF	TGTGCCAGCAGCTTGGGGACTAGCGCCTCAGATACGCAGTATTTT
TRBD2	TRBV4-1	NA	TRBJ2-7	CASSPGGTSGWAYEQYF	TGCGCCAGCAGCCCCGGAGGGACTAGCGGGTGGGCCTACGAGCAGTACTTC
NA	TRBV5-6	NA	TRBJ2-7	CASSWTPRGSYEQYF	TGTGCCAGCAGCTGGACTCCACGAGGAAGCTACGAGCAGTACTTC
NA	TRBV15	NA	TRBJ1-4	CATSRPGVGEKLFF	TGTGCCACCAGCAGACCTGGGGTTGGGGAAAAACTGTTTTTT
NA	TRBV20-1	NA	TRBJ1-5	CSARVANQPQHF	TGCAGTGCTAGAGTGGCCAATCAGCCCCAGCATTTT
TRBD2	TRBV5-1	few	TRBJ2-3	CASSMTLAGAATDTQYF	TGCGCCAGCAGCATGACCCTAGCGGGGGCCGCCACAGATACGCAGTATTTT
NA	TRBV6-2/TRBV6-3	NA	TRBJ2-5	CASSYSLDYRQETQYF	TGTGCCAGCAGTTACTCGCTGGACTACCGACAAGAGACCCAGTACTTC
NA	TRBV7-2	few	TRBJ1-1	CASSLEGALTEAFF	TGTGCCAGCAGTTTGGAAGGCGCACTCACTGAAGCTTTCTTT
TRBD2	TRBV14	few	TRBJ2-5	CASSQDSPLAGQETQYF	TGTGCCAGCAGCCAAGATTCTCCCCTAGCGGGACAAGAGACCCAGTACTTC
NA	TRBV12-3/TRBV12-4	NA	TRBJ1-5	CASSLRTPSNQPQHF	TGTGCCAGCAGTTTACGGACACCTAGCAATCAGCCCCAGCATTTT
NA	TRBV13	NA	TRBJ2-5	CASSQYGGVQETQYF	TGTGCCAGCAGCCAGTATGGCGGGGTCCAAGAGACCCAGTACTTC
NA	TRBV7-8	many	TRBJ2-1	CASSLHQLPGNEQFF	TGTGCCAGCAGCTTGCATCAACTACCTGGGAATGAGCAGTTCTTC